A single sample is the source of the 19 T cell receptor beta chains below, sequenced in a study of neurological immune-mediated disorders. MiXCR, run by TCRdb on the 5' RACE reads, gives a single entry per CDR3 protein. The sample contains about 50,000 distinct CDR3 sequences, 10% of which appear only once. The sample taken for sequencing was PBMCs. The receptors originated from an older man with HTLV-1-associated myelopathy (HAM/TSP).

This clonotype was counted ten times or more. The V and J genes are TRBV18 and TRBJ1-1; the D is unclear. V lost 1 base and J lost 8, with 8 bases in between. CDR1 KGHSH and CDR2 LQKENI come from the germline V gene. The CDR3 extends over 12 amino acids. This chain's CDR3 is CASSPRGSEAFF. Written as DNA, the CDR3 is TGTGCCAGCTCACCACGGGGATCAGAAGCTTTCTTT.

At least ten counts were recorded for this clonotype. CDR3 in amino acids: CSARYRQGISSPLHF. CDR3 DNA: TGCAGTGCTAGATACCGACAGGGAATTTCATCACCCCTCCACTTT. This chain links TRBV20-1 with TRBJ1-6; TRBD1 matches at 7 bases. J was trimmed by 10 bases and V by 2 bases; bases with no gene match: 11. Germline CDR1 reads DFQATT; CDR2 reads SNEGSKA (reference sequence). CDR3 length: 15 amino acids.

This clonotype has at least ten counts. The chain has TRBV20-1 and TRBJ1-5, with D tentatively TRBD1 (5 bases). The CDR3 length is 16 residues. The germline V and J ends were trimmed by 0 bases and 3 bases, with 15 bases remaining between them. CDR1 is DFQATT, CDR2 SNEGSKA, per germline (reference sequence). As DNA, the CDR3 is TGCAGTGCTAGAGAAATCGGCCAGGGTTACAATCAGCCCCAGCATTTT. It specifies CSAREIGQGYNQPQHF.

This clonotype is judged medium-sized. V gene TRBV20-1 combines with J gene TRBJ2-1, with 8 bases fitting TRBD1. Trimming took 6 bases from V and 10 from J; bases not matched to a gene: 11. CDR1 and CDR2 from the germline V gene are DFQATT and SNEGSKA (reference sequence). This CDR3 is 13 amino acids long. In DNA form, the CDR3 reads TGCAGTGCATCGCGGACAGGGCCGGGAGAGCAGTTCTTC. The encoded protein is CSASRTGPGEQFF.

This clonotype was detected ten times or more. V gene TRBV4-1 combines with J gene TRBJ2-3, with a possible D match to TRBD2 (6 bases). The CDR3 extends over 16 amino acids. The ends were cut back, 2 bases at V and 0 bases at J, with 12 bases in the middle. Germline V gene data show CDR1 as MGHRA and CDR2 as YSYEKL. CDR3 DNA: TGCGCCAGCAGCCAATTGGGACTGATTAGCACAGATACGCAGTATTTT. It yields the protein CASSQLGLISTDTQYF.

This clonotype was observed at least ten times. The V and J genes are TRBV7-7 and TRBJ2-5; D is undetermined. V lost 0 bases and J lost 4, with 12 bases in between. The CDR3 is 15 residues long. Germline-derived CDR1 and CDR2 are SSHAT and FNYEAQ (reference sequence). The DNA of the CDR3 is TGTGCCAGCAGCTTAGCAGGGAATAGTCTAGAGACCCAGTACTTC. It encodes CASSLAGNSLETQYF.

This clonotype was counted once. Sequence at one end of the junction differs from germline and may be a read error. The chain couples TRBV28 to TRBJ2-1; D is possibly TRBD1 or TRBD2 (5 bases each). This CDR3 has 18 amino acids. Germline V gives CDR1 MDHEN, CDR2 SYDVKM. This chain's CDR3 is CASSLDGAGRSSYNEQFF. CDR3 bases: TGTGCCAGCAGTTTAGATGGGGCGGGTAGAAGCTCCTATAATGAGCAGTTCTTC.

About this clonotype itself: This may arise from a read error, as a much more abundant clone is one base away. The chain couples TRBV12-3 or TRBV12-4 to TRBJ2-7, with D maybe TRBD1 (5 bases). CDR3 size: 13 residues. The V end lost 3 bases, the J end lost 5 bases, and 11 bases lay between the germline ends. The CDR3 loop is CASSFTGTNEQYF. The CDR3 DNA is TGTGCCAGCAGTTTCACAGGAACCAACGAGCAGTACTTC.

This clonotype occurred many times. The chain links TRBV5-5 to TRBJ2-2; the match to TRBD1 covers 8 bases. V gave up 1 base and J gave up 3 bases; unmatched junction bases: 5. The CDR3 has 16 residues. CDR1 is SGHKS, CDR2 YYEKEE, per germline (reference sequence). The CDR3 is CASSLSGGVYTGELFF. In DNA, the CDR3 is TGTGCCAGCAGCTTGTCAGGGGGCGTGTACACCGGGGAGCTGTTTTTT.

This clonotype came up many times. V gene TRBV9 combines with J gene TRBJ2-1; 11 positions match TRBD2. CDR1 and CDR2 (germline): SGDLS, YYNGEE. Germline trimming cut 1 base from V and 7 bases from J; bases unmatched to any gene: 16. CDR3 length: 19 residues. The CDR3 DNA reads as TGTGCCAGCAGCGTAACAGGGGGGGGGGCTAGCGGGAGGAGGAATGAGCAGTTCTTC. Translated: CASSVTGGGASGRRNEQFF.

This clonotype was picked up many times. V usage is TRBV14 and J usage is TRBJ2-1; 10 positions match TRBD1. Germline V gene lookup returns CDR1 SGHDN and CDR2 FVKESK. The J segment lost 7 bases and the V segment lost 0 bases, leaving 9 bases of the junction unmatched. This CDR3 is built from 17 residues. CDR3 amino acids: CASSQERGQGQGNEQFF. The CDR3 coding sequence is TGTGCCAGCAGCCAAGAGAGGGGACAGGGGCAAGGAAATGAGCAGTTCTTC.

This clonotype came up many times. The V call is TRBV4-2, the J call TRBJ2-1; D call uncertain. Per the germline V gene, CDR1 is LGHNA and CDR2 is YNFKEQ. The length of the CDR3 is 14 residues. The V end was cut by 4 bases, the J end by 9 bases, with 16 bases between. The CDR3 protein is CASSRKKGSGEQFF. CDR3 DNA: TGTGCCAGCAGCCGTAAAAAAGGATCGGGTGAGCAGTTCTTC.

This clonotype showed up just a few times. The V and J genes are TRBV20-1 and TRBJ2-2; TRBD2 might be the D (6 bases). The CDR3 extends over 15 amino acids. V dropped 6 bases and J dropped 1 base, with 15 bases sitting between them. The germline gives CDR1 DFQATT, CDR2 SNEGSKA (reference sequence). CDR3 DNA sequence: TGCAGTGCCCCGTCGGGGGAGAGGAACACCGGGGAGCTGTTTTTT. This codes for CSAPSGERNTGELFF.

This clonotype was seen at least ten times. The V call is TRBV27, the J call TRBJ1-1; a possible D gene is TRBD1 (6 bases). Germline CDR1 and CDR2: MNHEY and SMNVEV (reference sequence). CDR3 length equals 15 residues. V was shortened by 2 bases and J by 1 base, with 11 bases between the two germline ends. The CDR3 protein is CASSLRGKKNTEAFF. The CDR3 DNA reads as TGTGCCAGCAGTTTAAGGGGGAAAAAGAACACTGAAGCTTTCTTT.

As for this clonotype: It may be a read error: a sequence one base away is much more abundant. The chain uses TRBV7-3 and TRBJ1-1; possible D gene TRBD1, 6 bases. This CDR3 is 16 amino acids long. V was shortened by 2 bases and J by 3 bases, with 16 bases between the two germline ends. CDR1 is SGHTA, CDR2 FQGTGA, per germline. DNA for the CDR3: TGTGCCAGCAGCTTAGGGCCTCTGGGGGCGGACACTGAAGCTTTCTTT. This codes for CASSLGPLGADTEAFF.

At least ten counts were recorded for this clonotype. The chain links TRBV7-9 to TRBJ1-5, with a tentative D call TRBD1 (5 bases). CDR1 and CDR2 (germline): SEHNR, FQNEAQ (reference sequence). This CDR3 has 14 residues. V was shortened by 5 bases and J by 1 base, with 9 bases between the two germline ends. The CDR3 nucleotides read TGTGCCAGCAGCAGCCGGGACAGCAATCAGCCCCAGCATTTT. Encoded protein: CASSSRDSNQPQHF.

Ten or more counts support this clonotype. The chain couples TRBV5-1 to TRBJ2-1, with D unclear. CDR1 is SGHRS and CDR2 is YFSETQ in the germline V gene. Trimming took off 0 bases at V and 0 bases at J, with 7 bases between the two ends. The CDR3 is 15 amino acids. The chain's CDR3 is CASSLGQSSYNEQFF. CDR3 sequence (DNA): TGCGCCAGCAGCTTGGGGCAGAGCTCCTACAATGAGCAGTTCTTC. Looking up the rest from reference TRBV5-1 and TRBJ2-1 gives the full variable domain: KAGVTQTPRYLIKTRGQQVTLSCSPISGHRSVSWYQQTPGQGLQFLFEYFSETQRNKGNFPGRFSGRQFSNSRSEMNVSTLELGDSALYLCASSLGQSSYNEQFFGPGTRLTVL.

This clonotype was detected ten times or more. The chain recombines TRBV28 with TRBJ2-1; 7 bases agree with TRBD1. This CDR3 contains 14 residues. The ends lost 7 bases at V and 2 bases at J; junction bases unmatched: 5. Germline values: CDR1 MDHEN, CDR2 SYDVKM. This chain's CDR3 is CASTRQGPYNEQFF. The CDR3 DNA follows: TGTGCCAGCACCCGACAGGGACCCTACAATGAGCAGTTCTTC.

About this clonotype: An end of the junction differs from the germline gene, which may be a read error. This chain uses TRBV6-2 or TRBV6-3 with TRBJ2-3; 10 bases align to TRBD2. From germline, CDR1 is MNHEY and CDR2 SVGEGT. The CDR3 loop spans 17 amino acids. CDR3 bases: TGTGCCAACAGGGACGATGCTAGCGGGGGACGTCGGGATACACAGTATTTT. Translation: CANRDDASGGRRDTQYF.